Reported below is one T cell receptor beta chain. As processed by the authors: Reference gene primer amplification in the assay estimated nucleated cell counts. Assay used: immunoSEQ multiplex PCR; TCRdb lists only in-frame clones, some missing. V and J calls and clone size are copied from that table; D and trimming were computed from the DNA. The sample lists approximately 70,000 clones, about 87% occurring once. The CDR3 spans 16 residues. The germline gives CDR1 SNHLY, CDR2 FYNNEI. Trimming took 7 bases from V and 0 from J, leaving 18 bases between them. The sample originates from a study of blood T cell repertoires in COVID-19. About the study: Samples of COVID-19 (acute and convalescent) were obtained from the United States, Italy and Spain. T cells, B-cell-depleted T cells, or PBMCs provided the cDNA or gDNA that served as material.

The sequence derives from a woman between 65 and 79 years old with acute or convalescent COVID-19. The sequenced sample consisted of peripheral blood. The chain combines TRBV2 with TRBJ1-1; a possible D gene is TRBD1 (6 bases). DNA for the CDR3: TGTGCCAGCAAGCCACCCCCCAGGGGCTTGAACACTGAAGCTTTCTTT. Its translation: CASKPPPRGLNTEAFF.